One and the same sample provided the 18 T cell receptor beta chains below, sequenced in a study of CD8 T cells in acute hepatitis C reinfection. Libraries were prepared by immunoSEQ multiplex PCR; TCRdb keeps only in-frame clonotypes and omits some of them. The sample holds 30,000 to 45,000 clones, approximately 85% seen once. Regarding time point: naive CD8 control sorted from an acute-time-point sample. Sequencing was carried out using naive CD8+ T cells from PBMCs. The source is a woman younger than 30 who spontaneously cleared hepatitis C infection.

The CDR3 protein is CASSPWASMNTEAFF. CDR3 DNA: TGTGCCAGCTCACCATGGGCCTCCATGAACACTGAAGCTTTCTTT. The V gene is TRBV18, the J gene TRBJ1-1; no definite D call. The V gene's germline CDR1 is KGHSH and CDR2 LQKENI. CDR3 length equals 15 residues. V was shortened by 2 bases and J by 0 bases, with 10 bases between the two germline ends.

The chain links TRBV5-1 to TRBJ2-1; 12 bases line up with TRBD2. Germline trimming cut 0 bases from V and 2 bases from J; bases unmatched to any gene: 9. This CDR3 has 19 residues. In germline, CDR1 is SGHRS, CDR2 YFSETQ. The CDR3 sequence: CASSLDPSGRVTPYNEQFF. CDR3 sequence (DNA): TGCGCCAGCAGCTTGGACCCTAGCGGGAGGGTTACCCCCTACAATGAGCAGTTCTTC.

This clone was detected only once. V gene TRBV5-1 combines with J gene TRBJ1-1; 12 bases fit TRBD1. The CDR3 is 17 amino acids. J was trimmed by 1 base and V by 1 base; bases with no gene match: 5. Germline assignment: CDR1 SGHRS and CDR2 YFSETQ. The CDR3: CASSLSGTGGGNTEAFF. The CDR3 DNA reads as TGCGCCAGCAGCTTGAGTGGGACAGGGGGCGGGAACACTGAAGCTTTCTTT.

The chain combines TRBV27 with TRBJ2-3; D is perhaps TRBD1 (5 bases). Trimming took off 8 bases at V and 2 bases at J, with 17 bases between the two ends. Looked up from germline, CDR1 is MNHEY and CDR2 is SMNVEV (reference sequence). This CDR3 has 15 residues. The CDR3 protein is CASQSFGGATDTQYF. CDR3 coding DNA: TGTGCCAGCCAATCGTTTGGTGGGGCCACAGATACGCAGTATTTT.

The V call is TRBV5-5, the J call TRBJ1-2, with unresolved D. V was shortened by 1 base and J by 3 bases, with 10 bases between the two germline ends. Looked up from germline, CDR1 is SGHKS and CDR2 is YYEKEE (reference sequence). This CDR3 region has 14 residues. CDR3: CASSLFMRHYGYTF. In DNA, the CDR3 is TGTGCCAGCAGCTTGTTTATGAGGCACTATGGCTACACCTTC.

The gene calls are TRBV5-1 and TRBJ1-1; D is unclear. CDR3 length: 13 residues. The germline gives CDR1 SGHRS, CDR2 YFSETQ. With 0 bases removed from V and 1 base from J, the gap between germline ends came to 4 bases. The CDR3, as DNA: TGCGCCAGCAGCTTGGCAGAGAACACTGAAGCTTTCTTT. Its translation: CASSLAENTEAFF.

Here the CDR3 DNA reads TGTGCCAGCAGTCTAGGGGGCGGCTATGGCTACACCTTC. Encoded protein: CASSLGGGYGYTF. The chain links TRBV27 to TRBJ1-2; 7 bases are shared with TRBD1. This CDR3 is built from 13 residues. The V segment lost 5 bases and the J segment 4 bases; nucleotides outside the gene matches: 4. CDR1 is MNHEY, CDR2 SMNVEV, per germline (reference sequence).

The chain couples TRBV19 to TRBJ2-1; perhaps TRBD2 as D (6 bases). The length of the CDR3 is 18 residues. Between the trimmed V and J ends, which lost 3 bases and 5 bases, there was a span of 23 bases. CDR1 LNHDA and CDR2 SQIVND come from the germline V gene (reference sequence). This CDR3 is CASSMGSGGPYRDNEQFF. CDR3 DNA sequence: TGTGCCAGTAGTATGGGTTCAGGAGGGCCATATCGAGACAATGAGCAGTTCTTC.

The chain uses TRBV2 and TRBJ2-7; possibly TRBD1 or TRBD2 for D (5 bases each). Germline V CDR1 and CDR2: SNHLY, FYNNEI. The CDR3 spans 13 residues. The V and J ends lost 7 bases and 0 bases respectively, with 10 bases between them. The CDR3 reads CASMGTLSYEQYF. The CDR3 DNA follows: TGTGCCAGCATGGGGACGCTCTCCTACGAGCAGTACTTC.

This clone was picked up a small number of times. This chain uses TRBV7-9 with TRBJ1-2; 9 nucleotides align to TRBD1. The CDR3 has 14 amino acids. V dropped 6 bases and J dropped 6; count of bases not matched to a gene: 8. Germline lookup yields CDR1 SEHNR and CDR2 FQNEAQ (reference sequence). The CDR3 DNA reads TGTGCCAGCAGTTCTCGGGACAGGGACGATGGCTACACCTTC. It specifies CASSSRDRDDGYTF. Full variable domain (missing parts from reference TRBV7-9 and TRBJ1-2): DTGVSQNPRHKITKRGQNVTFRCDPISEHNRLYWYRQTLGQGPEFLTYFQNEAQLEKSRLLSDRFSAERPKGSFSTLEIQRTEQGDSAMYLCASSSRDRDDGYTFGSGTRLTVV.

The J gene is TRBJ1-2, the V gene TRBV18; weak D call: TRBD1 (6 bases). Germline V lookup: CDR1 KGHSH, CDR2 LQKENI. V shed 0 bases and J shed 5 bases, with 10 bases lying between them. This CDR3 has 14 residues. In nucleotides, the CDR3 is TGTGCCAGCTCACCACCCGGGGGCGCGTATGGCTACACCTTC. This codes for CASSPPGGAYGYTF.

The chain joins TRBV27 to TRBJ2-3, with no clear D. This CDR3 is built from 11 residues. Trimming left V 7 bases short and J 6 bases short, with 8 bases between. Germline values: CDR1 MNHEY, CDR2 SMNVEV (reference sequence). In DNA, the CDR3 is TGTGCCAGCACCACACAGGATACGCAGTATTTT. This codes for CASTTQDTQYF.

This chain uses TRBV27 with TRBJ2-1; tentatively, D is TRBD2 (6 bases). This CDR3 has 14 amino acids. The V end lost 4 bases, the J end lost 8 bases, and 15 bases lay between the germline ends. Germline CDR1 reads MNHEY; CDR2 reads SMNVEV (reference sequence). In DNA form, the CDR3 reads TGTGCCAGCAGTTGGCTGGTCGGGAGTGATGAGCAGTTCTTC. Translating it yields CASSWLVGSDEQFF.

The CDR3 DNA reads as TGTGCCAGTGGGCATTCGGGGAACGAATTCAAAAACATTCAGTACTTC. Translation: CASGHSGNEFKNIQYF. The rearrangement uses TRBV6-6 and TRBJ2-4, with D maybe TRBD2 (5 bases). Germline V gene sequence: CDR1 MNHNY, CDR2 SVGAGI (reference sequence). With 9 bases removed from V and 3 bases from J, the gap between germline ends came to 21 bases. This CDR3 has 16 residues.

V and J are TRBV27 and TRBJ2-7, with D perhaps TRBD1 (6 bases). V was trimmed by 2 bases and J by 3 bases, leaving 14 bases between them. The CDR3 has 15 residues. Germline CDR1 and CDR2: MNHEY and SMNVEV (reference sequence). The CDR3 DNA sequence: TGTGCCAGCAGTTTAGTAGGGGCGACAGGCTACGAGCAGTACTTC. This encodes CASSLVGATGYEQYF.

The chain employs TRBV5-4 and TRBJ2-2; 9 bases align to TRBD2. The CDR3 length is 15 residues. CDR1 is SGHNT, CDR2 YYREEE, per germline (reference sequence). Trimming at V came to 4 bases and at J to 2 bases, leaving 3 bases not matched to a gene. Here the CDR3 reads CASSGTSFNTGELFF. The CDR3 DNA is TGTGCCAGCAGCGGGACTAGCTTCAACACCGGGGAGCTGTTTTTT.

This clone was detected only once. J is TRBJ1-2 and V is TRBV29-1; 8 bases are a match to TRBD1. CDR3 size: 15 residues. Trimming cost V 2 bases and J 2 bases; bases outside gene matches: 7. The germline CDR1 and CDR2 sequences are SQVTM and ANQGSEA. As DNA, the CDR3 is TGCAGCGTTGAACTGGGACAGGACAAAAACTATGGCTACACCTTC. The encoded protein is CSVELGQDKNYGYTF.

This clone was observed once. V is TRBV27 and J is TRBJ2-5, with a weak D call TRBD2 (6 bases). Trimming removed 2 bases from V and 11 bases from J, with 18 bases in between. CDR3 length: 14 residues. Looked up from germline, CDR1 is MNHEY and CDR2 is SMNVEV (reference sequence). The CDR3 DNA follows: TGTGCCAGCAGTTTAAATCCGGGACTGGAGCTTCAGTACTTC. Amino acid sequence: CASSLNPGLELQYF.